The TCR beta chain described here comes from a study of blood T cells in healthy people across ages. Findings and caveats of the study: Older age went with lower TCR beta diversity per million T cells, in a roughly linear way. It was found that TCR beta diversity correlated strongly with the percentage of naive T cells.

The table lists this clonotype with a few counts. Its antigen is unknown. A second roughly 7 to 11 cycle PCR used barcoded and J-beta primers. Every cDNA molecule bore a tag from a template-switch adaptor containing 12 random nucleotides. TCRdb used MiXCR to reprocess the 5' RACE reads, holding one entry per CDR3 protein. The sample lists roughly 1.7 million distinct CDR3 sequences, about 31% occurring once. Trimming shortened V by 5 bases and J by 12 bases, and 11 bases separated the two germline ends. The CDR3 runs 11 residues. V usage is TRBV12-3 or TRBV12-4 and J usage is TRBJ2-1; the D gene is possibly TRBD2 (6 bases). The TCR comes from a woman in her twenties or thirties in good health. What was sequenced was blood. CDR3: CASSGAGMQFF. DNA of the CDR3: TGTGCCAGCAGTGGGGCGGGAATGCAGTTCTTC.